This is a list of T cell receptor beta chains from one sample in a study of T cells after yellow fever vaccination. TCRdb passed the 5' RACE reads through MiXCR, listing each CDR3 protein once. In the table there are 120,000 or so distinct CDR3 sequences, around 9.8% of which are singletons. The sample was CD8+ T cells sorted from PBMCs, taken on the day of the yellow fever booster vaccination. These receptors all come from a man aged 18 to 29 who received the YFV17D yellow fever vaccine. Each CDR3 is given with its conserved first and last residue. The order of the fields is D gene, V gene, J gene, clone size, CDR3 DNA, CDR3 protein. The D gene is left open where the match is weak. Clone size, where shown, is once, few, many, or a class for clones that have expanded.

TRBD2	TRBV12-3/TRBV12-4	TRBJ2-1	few	TGTGCCAGCAGTAATCCGACTAGCGGGGGTTTAAATGAGCAGTTCTTC	CASSNPTSGGLNEQFF
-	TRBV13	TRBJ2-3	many	TGTGCCAGCAGCTCCCAAGGACAGCTGGGCACAGATACGCAGTATTTT	CASSSQGQLGTDTQYF
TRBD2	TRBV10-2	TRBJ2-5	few	TGCGCCAGCAGTGTCCCGGGACTAGCGGGGGAACAAGAGACCCAGTACTTC	CASSVPGLAGEQETQYF
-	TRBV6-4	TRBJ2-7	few	TGTGCCATAAGAAAGCCAGAAAACGAGCAGTACTTC	CAIRKPENEQYF
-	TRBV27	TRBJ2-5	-	TGTGCCAGCAGCCATGACTACTTCGTGACCCAGTACTTC	CASSHDYFVTQYF
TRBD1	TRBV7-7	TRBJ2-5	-	TGTGCCAGCAGCTCCGGGACAGTAGAGACCCAGTACTTC	CASSSGTVETQYF
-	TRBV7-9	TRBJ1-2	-	TGTGCCAGCAGTTTGGCGGGGAACTATGGCTACACCTTC	CASSLAGNYGYTF
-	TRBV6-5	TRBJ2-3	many	TGTGCCAGCAGTTACACCCCCAGGGGCGGTGGCACAGATACGCAGTATTTT	CASSYTPRGGGTDTQYF
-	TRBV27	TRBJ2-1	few	TGTGCCAGCAGTTTTGGGGGGCTGCGGGAGCAGTTCTTC	CASSFGGLREQFF
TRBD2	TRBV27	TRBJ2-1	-	TGTGCCAGCAGTTTATCCCTAGCGGGGGGTGTTGAGCAGTTCTTC	CASSLSLAGGVEQFF
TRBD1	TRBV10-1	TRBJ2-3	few	TGCGCCAGCAGTGGAGGAGGGACAGGGGCCACAGATACGCAGTATTTT	CASSGGGTGATDTQYF
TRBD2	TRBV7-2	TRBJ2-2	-	TGTGCCAGCAGCCCCCTTAGGACTAGTTCACCCAACCCCCGCGGGGAGCTGTTTTTT	CASSPLRTSSPNPRGELFF
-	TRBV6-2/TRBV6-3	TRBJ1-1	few	TGTGCCAGCAGTTACTCGGGTCTAGCGAACACTGAAGCTTTCTTT	CASSYSGLANTEAFF
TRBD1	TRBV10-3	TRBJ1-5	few	TGTGCCATCAGACGGACAGGGGAGGACCAGCCCCAGCATTTT	CAIRRTGEDQPQHF
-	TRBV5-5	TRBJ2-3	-	TGTGCCAGCAGCTTGGTCGGGGCTAGCGACACAGATACGCAGTATTTT	CASSLVGASDTDTQYF
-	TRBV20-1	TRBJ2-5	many	TGCAGTGCTACAGAGGGGCTAGAGACCCAGTACTTC	CSATEGLETQYF
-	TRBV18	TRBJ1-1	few	TGTGCCAGCTCACTAGGCAGGGGCATGAACACTGAAGCTTTCTTT	CASSLGRGMNTEAFF
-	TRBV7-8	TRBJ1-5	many	TGTGCCAGCAGCATATCCGGGACACTGAATCAGCCCCAGCATTTT	CASSISGTLNQPQHF
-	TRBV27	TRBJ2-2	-	TGTGCCAGCAAGGGGGAATCTAACACCGGGGAGCTGTTTTTT	CASKGESNTGELFF
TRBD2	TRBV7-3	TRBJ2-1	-	TGTGCCAGCAGCTTACATAGCGGACTAGCGGGGACGGGTGAGCAGTTCTTC	CASSLHSGLAGTGEQFF
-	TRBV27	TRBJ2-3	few	TGTGCCAGCAGTTTATCGTTCGGCAGCACAGATACGCAGTATTTT	CASSLSFGSTDTQYF
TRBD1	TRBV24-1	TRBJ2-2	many	TGTGCCACCAGTACCCTCAGGGGGACGAACACCGGGGAGCTGTTTTTT	CATSTLRGTNTGELFF
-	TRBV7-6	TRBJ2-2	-	TGTGCCAGCAGCTTAAGGATCGGGGAGCTGTTTTTT	CASSLRIGELFF
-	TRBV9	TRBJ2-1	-	TGTGCCAGCAGTCGCTCCGGGGCCGCCCCCGATGAGCAGTTCTTC	CASSRSGAAPDEQFF
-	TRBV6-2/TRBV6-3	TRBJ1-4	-	TGTGCCAGCAGACCAGGAGCTAATGAAAAACTGTTTTTT	CASRPGANEKLFF
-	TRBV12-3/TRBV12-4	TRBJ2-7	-	TGTGCCAGCAGTTTCCGGGGTCTGGGAGAGCAGTACTTC	CASSFRGLGEQYF
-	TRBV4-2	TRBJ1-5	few	TGTGCCAGCAGCCGGAAAGGTCAGCCCCAGCATTTT	CASSRKGQPQHF
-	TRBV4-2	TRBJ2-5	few	TGTGCCAGCAGCCAAGCTTCCTGGACAAGCCAAGAGACCCAGTACTTC	CASSQASWTSQETQYF
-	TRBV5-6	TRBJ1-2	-	TGTGCCAGCAGATCCCCGGGCCGCGGGCCTCATGGCTACACCTTC	CASRSPGRGPHGYTF
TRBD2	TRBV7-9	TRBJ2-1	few	TGTGCCAGCAGCTTTATCGGACTAGCGGGGGGCCCGAACAATGAGCAGTTCTTC	CASSFIGLAGGPNNEQFF
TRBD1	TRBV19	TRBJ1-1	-	TGTGCCAGTGGGCTCGGCAGGGGGAATACTGAAGCTTTCTTT	CASGLGRGNTEAFF
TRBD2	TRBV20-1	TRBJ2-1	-	TGCAGTGCTAGTTTTCTAGCGGGGATAGATGAGCAGTTCTTC	CSASFLAGIDEQFF